This T cell receptor (beta chain) was recovered during a study of blood T cell repertoires in COVID-19. The CDR3 sequence is 15 residues long. Germline V lookup: CDR1 MNHEY, CDR2 SMNVEV (reference sequence). The J segment lost 11 bases and the V segment lost 5 bases, leaving 10 bases of the junction unmatched. In the original analysis: Amplification of reference gene primers provided the estimated nucleated cell counts. Sequenced by immunoSEQ multiplex PCR; TCRdb stores in-frame clones only, minus some. The V and J calls and clone size come from that table; D and trimming were worked out from the DNA. The sample includes about 250,000 clones, 85% of them seen just once.

Specimen: peripheral blood. This TCR derives from a man aged 45-65 years with COVID-19, enrolled during active disease. V and J are TRBV27 and TRBJ1-6; 9 bases align to TRBD1. In DNA, the CDR3 is TGTGCCAGCAGTCCGGGGGACAGGGTAAGGCCACCCCTCCACTTT. Protein product: CASSPGDRVRPPLHF.